A single TCR beta chain is shown here with its context. Donors in Cohort 3 counted as recovered after two negative PCRs, clearance, or symptom resolution. These data are taken from a study of blood T cell repertoires in COVID-19. Across the whole study: From the United States, Italy and Spain came samples of acute and convalescent COVID-19.

V was cut by 6 bases and J by 4 bases, with 12 bases left in between. The CDR3 sequence is 13 residues long. CDR1 and CDR2 (germline): LGHDT, YNNKEL (reference sequence). TCRdb's copy holds only in-frame clones and misses some; the assay was immunoSEQ multiplex PCR. The profile shows over 250,000 clones, around nine tenths of them singletons. The origin of this receptor is a woman in her twenties or thirties who had recovered from COVID-19. Sequencing input: PBMCs or T cells enriched from blood (not recorded which). This chain links TRBV3-1 (or the pseudogene TRBV3-2) with TRBJ1-2, with TRBD1 as a possible D gene (5 bases). CDR3 sequence (DNA): TGTGCCAGCAGTAGTACAGGTAGCTATGGCTACACCTTC. Translated, it gives CASSSTGSYGYTF.